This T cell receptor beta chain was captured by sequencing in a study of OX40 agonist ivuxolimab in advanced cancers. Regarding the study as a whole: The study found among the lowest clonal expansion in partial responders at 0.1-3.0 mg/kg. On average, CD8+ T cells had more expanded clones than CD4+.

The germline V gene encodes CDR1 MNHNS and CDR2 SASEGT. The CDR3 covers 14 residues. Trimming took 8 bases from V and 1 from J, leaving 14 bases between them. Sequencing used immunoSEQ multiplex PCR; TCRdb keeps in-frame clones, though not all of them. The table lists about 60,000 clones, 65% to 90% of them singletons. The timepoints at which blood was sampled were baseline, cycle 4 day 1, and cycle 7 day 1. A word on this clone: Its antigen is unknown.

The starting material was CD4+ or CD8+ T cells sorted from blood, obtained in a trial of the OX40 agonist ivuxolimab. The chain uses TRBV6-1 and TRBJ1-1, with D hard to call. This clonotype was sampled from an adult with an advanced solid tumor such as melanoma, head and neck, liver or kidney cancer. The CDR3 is CASLRRSTNTEAFF. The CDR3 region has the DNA TGTGCCAGCCTTCGGCGGTCTACGAACACTGAAGCTTTCTTT.